Included here is one TCR beta chain sequence, with context. The sample is drawn from a study of blood T cell repertoires in COVID-19. The assay was immunoSEQ multiplex PCR, and TCRdb's table has in-frame clones only and misses some. The table lists some 120,000 clones, around 90% of them singletons. This clonotype originated in a human donor in a cohort sampled during active COVID-19. What was sequenced was peripheral blood.

In DNA, the CDR3 is TGCGCCAGCAGCTTGGCGGGACAGCCTAAAATCTACGAGCAGTACTTC. Translating gives CASSLAGQPKIYEQYF. The chain has TRBV5-1 and TRBJ2-7, with 7 bases aligning to TRBD1. Unmatched junction bases numbered 9, after V lost 0 bases and J lost 3 bases. CDR1 is SGHRS, CDR2 YFSETQ, per germline. This CDR3 has 16 amino acids.